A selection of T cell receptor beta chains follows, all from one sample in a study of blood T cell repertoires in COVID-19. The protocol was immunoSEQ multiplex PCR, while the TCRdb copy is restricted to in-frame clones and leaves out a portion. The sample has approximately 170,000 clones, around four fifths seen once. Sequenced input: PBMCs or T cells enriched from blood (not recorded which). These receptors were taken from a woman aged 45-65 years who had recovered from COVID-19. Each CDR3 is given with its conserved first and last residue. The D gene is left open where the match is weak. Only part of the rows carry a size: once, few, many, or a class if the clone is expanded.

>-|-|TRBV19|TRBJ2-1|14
TGTGCCAGTAGTATACCTCGCAGGGGCAATGAGCAGTTCTTC
CASSIPRRGNEQFF
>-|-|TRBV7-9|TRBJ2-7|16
TGTGCCAGCAGCTCCAACCGACAGGCGCCCTCCTACGAGCAGTACTTC
CASSSNRQAPSYEQYF
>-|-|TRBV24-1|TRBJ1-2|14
TGTGCCACCAAACCGACAGGACCTAACTATGGCTACACCTTC
CATKPTGPNYGYTF
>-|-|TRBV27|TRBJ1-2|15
TGTGCCAGCAGTTTCAGGGCAATCCCTAAATATGGCTACACCTTC
CASSFRAIPKYGYTF
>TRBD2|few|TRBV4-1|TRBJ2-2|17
TGCGCCAGCAGCCAAGATACTAGCGGGAGCCCTAAGGGGGAGCTGTTTTTT
CASSQDTSGSPKGELFF
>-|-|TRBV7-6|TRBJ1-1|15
TGTGCCAGCAGCTTAGCGCTAGGACAGCCAACTGAAGCTTTCTTT
CASSLALGQPTEAFF
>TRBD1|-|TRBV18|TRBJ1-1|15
TGTGCCAGCTCACCCCAAGACAGGGGGCTTACTGAAGCTTTCTTT
CASSPQDRGLTEAFF
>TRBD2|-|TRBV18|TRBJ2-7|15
TGTGCCAGCTCAAAGACTAGCGGGGGTATCTACGAGCAGTACTTC
CASSKTSGGIYEQYF
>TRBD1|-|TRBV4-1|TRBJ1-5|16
TGCGCCAGCAGCCAAGAGTTAACCCGACAGGGGGGGCCCCAGCATTTT
CASSQELTRQGGPQHF
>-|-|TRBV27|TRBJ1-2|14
TGTGCCAGCAGTTTACGAGGCGGGGGAGGGGGCTACACCTTC
CASSLRGGGGGYTF
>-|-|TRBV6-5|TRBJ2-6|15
TGTGCCAGCAGTCCGAAGGGGAGGGGGGCCAACGTCCTGACTTTC
CASSPKGRGANVLTF
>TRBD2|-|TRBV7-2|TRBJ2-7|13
TGTGCCAGCCATCTAGCGGGGGAATACGAGCAGTACTTC
CASHLAGEYEQYF
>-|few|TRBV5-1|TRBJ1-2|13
TGCGCCAGCAGCTTGGACAGAGACTATGGCTACACCTTC
CASSLDRDYGYTF
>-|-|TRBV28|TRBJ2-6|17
TGTGCCAGCAGTAAAACTTATCACAGGTCTGGGGCCAACGTCCTGACTTTC
CASSKTYHRSGANVLTF
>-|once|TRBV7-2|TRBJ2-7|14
TGTGCCAGCACCCTTGGAGGGTCCGTATACGAGCAGTACTTC
CASTLGGSVYEQYF
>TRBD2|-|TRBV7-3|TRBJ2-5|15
TGTGCCAGCAGCTCTCTAGCGGGGGGGCTGGAGACCCAGTACTTC
CASSSLAGGLETQYF
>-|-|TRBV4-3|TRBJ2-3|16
TGCGCCAGCAGCCAAGGAAGGGGGTTTAGCACAGATACGCAGTATTTT
CASSQGRGFSTDTQYF
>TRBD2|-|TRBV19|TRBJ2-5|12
TGTGCCAGTGGCCGGGAGGAAGAGACCCAGTACTTC
CASGREEETQYF
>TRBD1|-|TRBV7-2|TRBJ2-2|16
TGTGCCAGCAGCTTAGCGACAGGGGGAGGCACCGGGGAGCTGTTTTTT
CASSLATGGGTGELFF
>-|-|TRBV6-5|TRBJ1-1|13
TGTGCCAGCCGGGGACTTCCGAACACTGAAGCTTTCTTT
CASRGLPNTEAFF
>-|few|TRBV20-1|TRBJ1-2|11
TGCAGTGCTAGATCGGCGGGGGGCTACACCTTC
CSARSAGGYTF
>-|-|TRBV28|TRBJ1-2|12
TGTGCCAGCAGCCAAGCCTCCACGGGCTACACCTTC
CASSQASTGYTF
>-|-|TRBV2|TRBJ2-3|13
TGTGCCAGCATAAGGGGTAGGACAGATACGCAGTATTTT
CASIRGRTDTQYF
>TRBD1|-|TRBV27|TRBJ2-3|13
TGTGCCAGCAGTCCCCAGGGGGCAGATACGCAGTATTTT
CASSPQGADTQYF
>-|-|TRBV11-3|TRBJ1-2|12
TGTGCCAGCAGCGTCAAAGGGGCCAGCTACACCTTC
CASSVKGASYTF
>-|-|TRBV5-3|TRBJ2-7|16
TGTGCCAGAAGTTCAGCCGGCAACCGGGACATCCACGAGCAGTACTTC
CARSSAGNRDIHEQYF
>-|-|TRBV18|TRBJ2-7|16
TGTGCCAGCTCACCACCGTCAGGAGGTCTCGGGCACGAGCAGTACTTC
CASSPPSGGLGHEQYF
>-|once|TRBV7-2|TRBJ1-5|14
TGTGCCAGCAGCTTAGGGTGGGGCAGGCAGCCCCAGCATTTT
CASSLGWGRQPQHF
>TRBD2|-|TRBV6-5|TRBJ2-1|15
TGTGCCAGCATTCTTACTAGCGGGAGTAGTAGTGAGCAGTTCTTC
CASILTSGSSSEQFF
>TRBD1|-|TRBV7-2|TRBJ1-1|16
TGTGCCAGCAGCTTACTACCGGGACAGCTGAACACTGAAGCTTTCTTT
CASSLLPGQLNTEAFF
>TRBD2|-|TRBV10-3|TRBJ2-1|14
TGTGCCATCAGTGTGCTAGCGGGAGGTAGTGAGCAGTTCTTC
CAISVLAGGSEQFF
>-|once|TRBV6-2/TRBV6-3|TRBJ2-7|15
TGTGCCAGCACTTATGAACCGGGGAAAAACTACGAGCAGTACTTC
CASTYEPGKNYEQYF
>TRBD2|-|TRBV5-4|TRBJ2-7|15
TGTGCCAGCAGCTTTGACGGGAGGGTTTACTACGAGCAGTACTTC
CASSFDGRVYYEQYF
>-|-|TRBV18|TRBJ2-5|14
TGTGCCAGCTCACCACTGGCAAACCAAGAGACCCAGTACTTC
CASSPLANQETQYF
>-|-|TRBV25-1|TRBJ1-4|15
TGTGCCAGCAGTGCTAACAGGGCACCTAATGAAAAACTGTTTTTT
CASSANRAPNEKLFF
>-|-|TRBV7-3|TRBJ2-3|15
TGTGCCAGCAGCCCGGGGGTCGGGAGTGGGGATACGCAGTATTTT
CASSPGVGSGDTQYF
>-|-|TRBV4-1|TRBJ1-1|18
TGCGCCAGCAGCCAAGCCCCCCGAGGGCTGGGAATGAACACTGAAGCTTTCTTT
CASSQAPRGLGMNTEAFF
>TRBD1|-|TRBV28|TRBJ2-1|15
TGTGCCAGCAGTTTACCGGGACAGGGAATGAATGAGCAGTTCTTC
CASSLPGQGMNEQFF
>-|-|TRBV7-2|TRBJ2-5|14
TGTGCCAGCAGCGAGGGGACACACAAAGAGACCCAGTACTTC
CASSEGTHKETQYF
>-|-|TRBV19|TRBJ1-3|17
TGTGCCAGTAGTATCAGACCACAGGCTTACTCTGGAAACACCATATATTTT
CASSIRPQAYSGNTIYF
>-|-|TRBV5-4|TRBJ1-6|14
TGTGCCAGCAGCTTAGGTGTGACAAATTCACCCCTCCACTTT
CASSLGVTNSPLHF
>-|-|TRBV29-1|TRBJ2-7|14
TGCAGCGTAGAGACCAGGGGTACTCCCTACGAGCAGTACTTC
CSVETRGTPYEQYF
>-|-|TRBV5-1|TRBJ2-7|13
TGCGCCAGCAGCCCAGGGGAGATCTACGAGCAGTACTTC
CASSPGEIYEQYF
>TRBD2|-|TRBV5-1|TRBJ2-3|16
TGCGCCAGCAGCTTGGCCCTGGCGGGGGGCACAGATACGCAGTATTTT
CASSLALAGGTDTQYF
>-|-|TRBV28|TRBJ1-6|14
TGTGCCAGCAGTCTGGGACTTTATAATTCACCCCTCCACTTT
CASSLGLYNSPLHF
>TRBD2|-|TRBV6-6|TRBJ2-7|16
TGTGCCAGCAGTCGACCTGCTAGCGGGGCGACCTACGAGCAGTACTTC
CASSRPASGATYEQYF
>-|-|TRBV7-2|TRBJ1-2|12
TGTGCCAGCAGCCAGGGGAGGGATGGCTACACCTTC
CASSQGRDGYTF
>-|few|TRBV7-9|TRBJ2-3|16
TGTGCCAGCAGCTCTACCCAGGGGTGGGGCACAGATACGCAGTATTTT
CASSSTQGWGTDTQYF
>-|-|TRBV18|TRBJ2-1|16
TGTGCCAGCTCAAATAAAGCGGTAAGCTCCTACAATGAGCAGTTCTTC
CASSNKAVSSYNEQFF
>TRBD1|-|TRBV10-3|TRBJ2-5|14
TGTGCCATCAGTGAAGACAGGGGTACTGAGACCCAGTACTTC
CAISEDRGTETQYF
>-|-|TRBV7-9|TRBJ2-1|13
TGTGCCAGCAGCGTCGACAGCCGGAATGAGCAGTTCTTC
CASSVDSRNEQFF
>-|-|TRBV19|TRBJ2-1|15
TGTGCCAGTAGTATCGTGGGCGCCTCCTACAATGAGCAGTTCTTC
CASSIVGASYNEQFF